The text below deals with one T cell receptor (beta chain). This clonotype was seen a handful of times. Its antigen is currently not known. It has no much larger one-base neighbor in the sample; base qualities were not kept. A distance of 14 bases separates the germline ends of V and J, which lose 4 bases and 0 bases respectively. CDR1 and CDR2, looked up from the germline V gene, are SGHRS and YFSETQ. CDR3 length: 15 amino acids, cysteine to phenylalanine. This entry keeps only the CDR3 DNA: 45 bases, framed from base 1. The roughly 39 donors, aged about 6 to 100 years, were systemically healthy Caucasian individuals from Russia. Each donor gave about 9.2 milliliters of peripheral blood, drawn into EDTA-treated Vacutainer tubes. Ficoll-Paque density-gradient centrifugation was used to isolate PBMCs, with at least 6 million per sample. Trizol reagent was used to extract total RNA from PBMCs, with at least 5.5 micrograms per sample. Naive CD45RAhigh/CD27high T cell percentages were measured by flow cytometry on a PBMC aliquot from every donor.

The data are from a study of blood T cells in healthy people across ages (dated by TCRdb to about 2015). Turning to the overall study: In model experiments, template switching captured roughly one uniquely barcoded TCR beta cDNA molecule for every two T cells. The study measured age-related changes in TCR beta repertoire diversity using deep sequencing normalized with unique cDNA molecular identifiers. Donors were grouped into four age groups: young (average approximately 16 years), middle-aged (about 40), aged (62) and long-lived (approximately 75). Donors of different ages were randomly distributed across sequencing lanes to avoid experimental bias. For two donors (one aged 18 to 30 and one aged 80 or older), the study analyzed two additional independent replicas of 1 million unique cDNA reads from the same blood draw. The paper's findings and limits, for the study overall: Because donor CMV infection status was unknown, age-related changes in expanded clonotypes were potentially confounded. Observed TCR beta diversity per million T cells fell roughly linearly with age, and a significant reduction was already apparent by age roughly 40. Estimates of total diversity based on one million sequenced T cells were regarded as lower bounds and as underestimates. Conclusive comparison of naive and antigen-experienced compartments was prevented by the profiling of bulk unsorted PBMCs. The long-lived group showed more naive CD4+ T cells, fewer expanded clones and increased TCR diversity than the aged group, suggesting age selection. Observed TCR beta diversity correlated strongly with the percentage of naive T cells measured by flow cytometry.

The receptor library was made with 5' RACE. Sequenced on an Illumina HiSeq 2500. A second 7 to 11 cycle PCR used a sample-barcoded 5' primer and a J-beta primer mix. Each TCR beta cDNA molecule received a unique molecular identifier from a template-switch 5' adaptor carrying 12 random nucleotides. At least 2.5 million CDR3-containing paired-end reads were obtained from each sample. First-strand cDNA synthesis was performed from all RNA using the Mint cDNA synthesis kit, with priming by a TRBC-specific oligonucleotide. Following uracil-DNA glycosylase treatment, a first 18-cycle PCR with universal primers M1SS and BC2_uni_R was performed on all cDNA. In the original analysis: For normalization, 1 million high-quality reads were randomly selected from each sample, with every read carrying a distinct molecular identifier. Instead of being binned into consensus sequences, reads that shared molecular identifiers were thrown out. CDR3 identification, clonotype clustering and error correction used MiTCR with a Q25 quality threshold and the strictest error-elimination algorithm. Lower-bound total TCR beta diversity was estimated with a nonparametric unseen species model using Euler transformation. The public reads were run again by TCRdb, first through fastp at Q25 and then through MiXCR, and only productive beta chains were kept. Every distinct CDR3 protein forms one entry, paired with its most common genes and DNA. TCRdb assigned the V and J calls; the authors' analysis was not used. This sample holds 600,000 to 1,000,000 distinct CDR3 sequences; 58% were observed only once. Around 20% of the sample is held by the ten biggest clonotypes.

Rearrangement joined TRBV5-1 to TRBJ2-7, with a weak D call of TRBD2 (5 bases match). Source material: blood. The TCR was taken from a man in his thirties or forties in good health. The sequence in DNA is TGCGCCAGCAGCCGGGGAACAGAACTCTCCTACGAGCAGTACTTC. It translates to CASSRGTELSYEQYF. Supplemented by the reference TRBV5-1 and TRBJ2-7 proteins around the CDR3, the complete variable domain is KAGVTQTPRYLIKTRGQQVTLSCSPISGHRSVSWYQQTPGQGLQFLFEYFSETQRNKGNFPGRFSGRQFSNSRSEMNVSTLELGDSALYLCASSRGTELSYEQYFGPGTRLTVT.